This entry is about one T cell receptor (beta chain). Its antigen is unknown. PCR amplification relied on 60 Vbeta primers (plus 13 Jbeta primers). Method: immunoSEQ multiplex PCR; TCRdb's copy keeps in-frame clones and lacks some. Of 90,000 to 140,000 clones listed, around 80% are singletons. This entry comes from a study of cytomegalovirus exposure and HLA in healthy donors. Whole-study results and caveats: Rare TCR sequences dominated, though some public TCRs recurred in many donors. The study recorded some 160 TCR beta chains that were cytomegalovirus-associated.

This TCR was sampled from a man aged 40-49 years in good health and CMV-seropositive. Sequenced: PBMCs.

CDR3 sequence reads: CASSLGRRDEQYF. DNA of the CDR3: TGTGCCAGCAGCCTCGGTCGCAGGGACGAGCAGTACTTC. This chain joins TRBV7-2 and TRBJ2-7, with D maybe TRBD1 (5 bases). The germline V gene has CDR1 SGHTA and CDR2 FQGNSA. V lost 5 bases and J 5 bases, leaving 13 bases between the germline ends. The CDR3 is 13 residues long.